Following are 5 T cell receptor beta chains from one sample sequenced in a study of cytomegalovirus exposure and HLA in healthy donors. Vbeta (60) and Jbeta (13) primers were used in the PCR. Using immunoSEQ multiplex PCR, the repertoire was profiled, and TCRdb retains in-frame clones only, with some absent. The sample totals approximately 110,000 clones; its top ten clones hold about 0.59%. Material for sequencing was PBMCs. The receptors originated from a man over 45 in good health and CMV-seronegative.

The chain is built from TRBV5-1 and TRBJ2-7, with D possibly matching TRBD1 (6 bases). CDR3 length equals 14 residues. Germline V gene sequence: CDR1 SGHRS, CDR2 YFSETQ. Trimming took off 4 bases at V and 1 base at J, with 12 bases between the two ends. The CDR3 protein is CASSIWDKSYEQYF. Here the CDR3 DNA reads TGCGCCAGCAGCATCTGGGACAAGTCCTACGAGCAGTACTTC.

The rearrangement joins TRBV4-2 to TRBJ2-3; 9 positions match TRBD2. Germline CDR1 and CDR2: LGHNA and YNFKEQ. This CDR3 contains 16 residues. V trimming: 4 bases; J trimming: 2 bases; junction bases outside the gene matches: 7. CDR3 sequence (DNA): TGTGCCAGCAGCCCGCGGACTAGCGCGGCCACAGATACGCAGTATTTT. Protein: CASSPRTSAATDTQYF.

V is TRBV11-2 and J is TRBJ1-1; perhaps TRBD1 as D (6 bases). The CDR3 has 16 residues. Per germline, CDR1 SGHAT and CDR2 FQNNGV. V dropped 0 bases and J dropped 6 bases, with 17 bases sitting between them. The CDR3 DNA sequence: TGTGCCAGCAGCTTAGATCTAGGGGGTTTAGGGGCTGAAGCTTTCTTT. This sequence encodes CASSLDLGGLGAEAFF. The full variable domain, completed using reference TRBV11-2 and TRBJ1-1, is EAGVAQSPRYKIIEKRQSVAFWCNPISGHATLYWYQQILGQGPKLLIQFQNNGVVDDSQLPKDRFSAERLKGVDSTLKIQPAKLEDSAVYLCASSLDLGGLGAEAFFGQGTRLTVV.

CDR3 bases: TGTGCCAGCAGCCGAGCGCCCCGCGACAGGGTCAGGGGTGAGCAGTTCTTC. Translation: CASSRAPRDRVRGEQFF. The chain couples TRBV7-2 to TRBJ2-1; 7 bases are a match to TRBD1. Trimming removed 5 bases from V and 9 bases from J; junction bases left unmatched: 19. Germline CDR1 reads SGHTA; CDR2 reads FQGNSA. The length of the CDR3 is 17 residues.

The chain couples TRBV7-9 to TRBJ1-1; D remains unclear. CDR1 is SEHNR, CDR2 FQNEAQ, per germline (reference sequence). The CDR3 consists of 12 residues. V shed 1 base and J shed 9 bases, with 9 bases lying between them. CDR3 amino acids: CASSLVPPKAFF. CDR3 in DNA: TGTGCCAGCAGCTTAGTTCCCCCTAAAGCTTTCTTT.